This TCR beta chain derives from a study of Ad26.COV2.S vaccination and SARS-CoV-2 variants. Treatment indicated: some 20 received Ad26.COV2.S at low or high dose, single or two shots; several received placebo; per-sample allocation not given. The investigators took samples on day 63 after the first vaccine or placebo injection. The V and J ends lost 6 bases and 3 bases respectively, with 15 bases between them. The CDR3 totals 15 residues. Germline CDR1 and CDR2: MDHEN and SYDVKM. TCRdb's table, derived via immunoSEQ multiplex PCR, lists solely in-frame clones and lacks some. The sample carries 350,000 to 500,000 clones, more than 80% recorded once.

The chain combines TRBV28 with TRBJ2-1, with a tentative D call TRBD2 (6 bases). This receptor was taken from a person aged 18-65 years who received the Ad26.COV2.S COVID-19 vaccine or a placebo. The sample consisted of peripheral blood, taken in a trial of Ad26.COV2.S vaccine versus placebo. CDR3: CASRQPEGRYNEQFF. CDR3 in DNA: TGTGCCAGCAGGCAGCCGGAGGGCCGCTACAATGAGCAGTTCTTC.